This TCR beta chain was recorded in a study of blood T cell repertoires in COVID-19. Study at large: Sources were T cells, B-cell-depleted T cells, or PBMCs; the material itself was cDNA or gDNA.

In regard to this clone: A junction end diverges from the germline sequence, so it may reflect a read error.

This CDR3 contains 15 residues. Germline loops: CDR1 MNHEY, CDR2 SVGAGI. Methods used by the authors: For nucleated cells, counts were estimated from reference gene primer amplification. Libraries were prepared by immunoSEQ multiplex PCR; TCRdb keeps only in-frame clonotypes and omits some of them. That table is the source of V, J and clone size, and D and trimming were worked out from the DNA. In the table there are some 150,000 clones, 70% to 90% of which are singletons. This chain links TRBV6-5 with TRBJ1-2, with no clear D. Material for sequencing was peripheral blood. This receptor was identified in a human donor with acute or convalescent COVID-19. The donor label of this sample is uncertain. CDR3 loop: CASSPRGGYNYGYTF. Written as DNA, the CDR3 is TGTGCCAGCAGTCCCCGTGGAGGCTACAACTACGGCTACACCTTC.